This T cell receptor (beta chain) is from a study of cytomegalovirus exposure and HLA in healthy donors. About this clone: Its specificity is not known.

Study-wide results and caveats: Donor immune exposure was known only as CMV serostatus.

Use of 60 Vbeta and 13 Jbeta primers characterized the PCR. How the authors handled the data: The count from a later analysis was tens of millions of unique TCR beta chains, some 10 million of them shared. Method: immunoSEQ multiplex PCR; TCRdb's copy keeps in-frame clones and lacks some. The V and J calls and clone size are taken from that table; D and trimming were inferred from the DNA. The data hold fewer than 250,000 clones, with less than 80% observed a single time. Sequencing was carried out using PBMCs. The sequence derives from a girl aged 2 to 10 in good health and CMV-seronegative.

This chain's CDR3 is CASSGGQHVGEQFF. CDR3 DNA sequence: TGCGCCAGCAGCGGCGGGCAGCACGTGGGTGAGCAGTTCTTC. V usage is TRBV5-1 and J usage is TRBJ2-1; possible D gene TRBD2, 5 bases. This CDR3 comprises 14 residues. Trimming took off 4 bases at V and 9 bases at J, with 17 bases between the two ends. Germline assignment: CDR1 SGHRS and CDR2 YFSETQ.